One and the same sample provided the 21 T cell receptor beta chains below, sequenced in a study of T-cell reconstitution after alpha-beta-depleted transplantation in children. As it was prepared, the TCRbeta library received unique molecular identifiers. TCRdb re-called the PCR reads through MiXCR, storing one row per CDR3 protein. The sample carries around 600,000 distinct CDR3 sequences, 23% recorded once. The sequences come from PBMCs, mostly from graft donor cells, collected 360 days after TCRalphabeta/CD19-depleted stem cell transplant. The receptors were gathered from a boy younger than two who had a stem cell transplant for acute myeloid leukemia, so the T cells may come from the graft donor.

This clonotype was recorded many times. This rearrangement joins TRBV20-1 to TRBJ2-7, with TRBD1 identical over 8 bases. This CDR3 has 15 amino acids. Germline trimming cut 3 bases from V and 3 bases from J; bases unmatched to any gene: 10. CDR1 DFQATT and CDR2 SNEGSKA come from the germline V gene (reference sequence). CDR3 loop: CSARLTGGGFYEQYF. The DNA of the CDR3 is TGCAGTGCTAGGCTTACAGGGGGAGGTTTCTACGAGCAGTACTTC.

This clonotype was observed a few times. This chain uses TRBV6-6 with TRBJ2-7, with D maybe TRBD2 (6 bases). Germline lookup yields CDR1 MNHNY and CDR2 SVGAGI (reference sequence). The CDR3 contains 13 residues. Trimming pared 2 bases from V and 1 base from J, leaving 6 bases between. CDR3 sequence reads: CASSYGTSYEQYV. The CDR3 DNA is TGTGCCAGCAGTTACGGGACTTCCTACGAGCAGTACGTC.

This chain links TRBV15 with TRBJ2-2; tentative D call: TRBD1 (6 bases). Between the trimmed V and J ends, which lost 7 bases and 3 bases, there was a span of 12 bases. The length of the CDR3 is 14 residues. Germline assignment: CDR1 LNHNV and CDR2 YYDKDF (reference sequence). CDR3 in amino acids: CATNREMHTGELFF. As DNA, the CDR3 is TGTGCCACCAACAGGGAAATGCACACCGGGGAGCTGTTTTTT.

This clonotype appeared a few times. The rearrangement joins TRBV6-5 to TRBJ2-7; D call uncertain. V was pared by 9 bases and J by 6 bases, with 12 bases between. Germline V gene data show CDR1 as MNHEY and CDR2 as SVGAGI. This CDR3 contains 11 residues. This chain's CDR3 is CASSWGPEQYF. Written as DNA, the CDR3 is TGTGCCAGTTCATGGGGTCCCGAGCAGTACTTC.

This clonotype was seen only once. The genes are TRBV4-1 and TRBJ2-6, with D possibly TRBD1 on 5 matching bases. This CDR3 spans 16 amino acids. Germline CDR1 is MGHRA and CDR2 is YSYEKL. The V and J ends lost 4 bases and 2 bases respectively, with 12 bases between them. In nucleotides, the CDR3 is TGCGCCAGCAGCCCCAGGGTCTTGGCTGGGGCCAACGTCCTGACTTTC. It codes for CASSPRVLAGANVLTF.

This clonotype was observed at least ten times. The chain uses TRBV20-1 and TRBJ2-7, with D unclear. Trimming removed 5 bases at V and 2 bases at J, with 13 bases between. Germline V gene data show CDR1 as DFQATT and CDR2 as SNEGSKA (reference sequence). This CDR3 is 13 amino acids long. CDR3 amino acids: CSAGPLRAYEQYV. CDR3 sequence (DNA): TGCAGTGCTGGGCCCCTGCGAGCCTACGAGCAGTACGTC.

V and J are TRBV20-1 and TRBJ2-5; D possibly corresponds to TRBD1 (6 bases). The germline V and J ends were trimmed by 6 bases and 3 bases, with 23 bases remaining between them. The germline V gene has CDR1 DFQATT and CDR2 SNEGSKA (reference sequence). The CDR3 runs to 16 residues. The CDR3 DNA sequence: TGCAGTGCCCCTTGTGGGGCAGGGGAAAAAAAAGAGACCCAGTACTTC. Amino acid sequence: CSAPCGAGEKKETQYF.

The sample holds many counts of this clonotype. This sequence joins TRBV20-1 and TRBJ2-1, with a tentative D call TRBD2 (5 bases). CDR1 DFQATT and CDR2 SNEGSKA come from the germline V gene (reference sequence). This CDR3 has 14 amino acids. V lost 3 bases to trimming and J lost 4 bases, with 13 bases between them. The CDR3 spells CSASMGSGYNEQFF. In DNA, the CDR3 is TGCAGTGCTAGCATGGGTTCGGGATACAATGAGCAGTTCTTC.

This clonotype was detected only a few times. The rearrangement joins TRBV6-5 to TRBJ2-5; tentatively, D is TRBD1 (6 bases). From germline, CDR1 is MNHEY and CDR2 SVGAGI. Trimming stripped 0 bases from V and 4 bases from J, with 12 bases between. The CDR3 has 15 amino acids. The CDR3, as DNA: TGTGCCAGCAGTTACTCTCAAGGCAGGGGAGAGACCCAGTACTTC. Translation: CASSYSQGRGETQYF.

This clonotype was seen repeatedly, ten times or more. DNA of the CDR3: TGTGCCAGCAGCCTACCGGCAGGAGCCGGGGAGCTGTTTTTT. It is translated as CASSLPAGAGELFF. The chain combines TRBV4-2 with TRBJ2-2; D not certain. V lost 4 bases and J lost 6, with 12 bases in between. This CDR3 comprises 14 residues. Germline CDR1 and CDR2: LGHNA and YNFKEQ.

The V and J genes are TRBV20-1 and TRBJ2-1; D possibly corresponds to TRBD2 (5 bases). CDR1 and CDR2 (germline): DFQATT, SNEGSKA (reference sequence). This CDR3 spans 13 amino acids. Written as DNA, the CDR3 is TGCAGCCACGTGGGGAGTTGGTACAATGAGCAGTTCTTC. Translated, it gives CSHVGSWYNEQFF.

Only a few counts were recorded for this clonotype. A much larger clone lies one base from this, so it may be a read error. The genes are TRBV15 and TRBJ2-3; TRBD2 might be the D (5 bases). Germline V CDR1 and CDR2: LNHNV, YYDKDF (reference sequence). The CDR3 has 14 residues. Trimming left V 1 base short and J 2 bases short, with 7 bases between. The CDR3 here is CATSRAAATDTQYF. In DNA form, the CDR3 reads TGTGCCACCAGCAGAGCAGCGGCCACAGATACGCAGTATTTT.

The sample holds many counts of this clonotype. The V call is TRBV12-3 or TRBV12-4, the J call TRBJ2-1; tentatively, D is TRBD1 or TRBD2 (5 bases each). This CDR3 is 14 amino acids long. V lost 5 bases and J 2 bases, leaving 10 bases between the germline ends. The CDR3 protein is CASSGWGPYNEQFF. CDR3 nucleotides: TGTGCCAGCAGTGGCTGGGGACCCTACAATGAGCAGTTCTTC.

Only a few counts were recorded for this clonotype. The chain combines TRBV20-1 with TRBJ1-1; D is perhaps TRBD1 (6 bases). Trimming removed 6 bases at V and 4 bases at J, with 18 bases between. The CDR3 consists of 14 residues. Germline loops: CDR1 DFQATT, CDR2 SNEGSKA (reference sequence). The CDR3, as DNA: TGCAGTGCCACGCGAGGGGGAGGTAGCACTGAAGCTTTCTTT. Its translation is CSATRGGGSTEAFF.

V and J are TRBV2 and TRBJ2-2; D gene unclear. The CDR3 is made up of 13 amino acids. V lost 2 bases, J lost 7 bases, and 8 bases lay in between. Germline V gene sequence: CDR1 SNHLY, CDR2 FYNNEI. The chain's CDR3 is CASSELAVGELFF. In DNA, the CDR3 is TGTGCCAGCAGTGAATTAGCTGTCGGGGAGCTGTTTTTT.

This clonotype was counted only a few times. The chain links TRBV19 to TRBJ2-5, with TRBD2 identical over 8 bases. The CDR3 has 12 residues. With V trimmed by 7 bases and J by 4 bases, 2 bases remained unmatched. Germline assignment: CDR1 LNHDA and CDR2 SQIVND (reference sequence). The CDR3 bases are TGTGCCAGTAACGGGGGGGGAGAGACCCAGTACTTC. Its translation is CASNGGGETQYF.

The V and J genes are TRBV4-1 and TRBJ1-3, with D tentatively TRBD1 (5 bases). The CDR3 has 16 residues. Germline V gene data show CDR1 as MGHRA and CDR2 as YSYEKL. Trimming stripped 4 bases from V and 0 bases from J, with 13 bases between. CDR3 nucleotide sequence: TGCGCCAGCAGCCCTGGGGACGCTTACTCTGGAAACACCATATATTTT. It codes for CASSPGDAYSGNTIYF.

This clonotype turned up a few times. This chain uses TRBV20-1 with TRBJ1-6; 12 bases align to TRBD1. The length of the CDR3 is 15 residues. V shed 6 bases and J 7 bases; nucleotides not matched to a gene: 7. Germline-derived CDR1 and CDR2 are DFQATT and SNEGSKA (reference sequence). The CDR3 DNA sequence: TGCAGTGCCAAGCCGGGACAGGGGGCAAATTCACCCCTCCACTTT. Protein sequence: CSAKPGQGANSPLHF.

There are many counts of this clonotype. This chain links TRBV6-5 with TRBJ2-1; 16 nucleotides align to TRBD2. The V gene's germline CDR1 is MNHEY and CDR2 SVGAGI. CDR3 size: 15 residues. J was trimmed by 12 bases and V by 4 bases; bases with no gene match: 6. CDR3 coding DNA: TGTGCCAGCAGTTTCGGGACTAGCGGGGGGGCTAGGCAGTTCTTC. Protein: CASSFGTSGGARQFF.

The V gene is TRBV7-9, the J gene TRBJ2-5, with 10 bases identical to TRBD2. The CDR3 is 15 amino acids. The V and J ends lost 4 bases and 2 bases, in that order; junction bases with no gene match: 4. In germline, CDR1 is SEHNR, CDR2 FQNEAQ (reference sequence). The CDR3 DNA sequence: TGTGCCAGCAGCTCGCCGGGACTAGCGCAAGAGACCCAGTACTTC. It translates to CASSSPGLAQETQYF.

This clonotype was seen at least ten times. The rearrangement joins TRBV29-1 to TRBJ2-1; D perhaps matches TRBD2 (5 bases). Trimming cost V 4 bases and J 8 bases, with 6 bases left between them. CDR3 size: 10 residues. Germline V lookup: CDR1 SQVTM, CDR2 ANQGSEA. Written as DNA, the CDR3 is TGCAGCGTTGCGAGGGATGAGCAGTTCTTC. It specifies CSVARDEQFF.